The 11 T cell receptor beta chains listed next were all sequenced from one sample in a study of CD8+CD57+ T cells in acquired aplastic anemia. Researchers used genomic DNA as the template to profile TCR beta VDJ and CDR3. TCRdb processed the reads anew with MiXCR; each CDR3 protein has one entry. Of a few hundred thousand distinct CDR3 sequences in the sample, 65% to 75% were seen once. Sequenced: sorted CD4+, CD8+, or CD8+CD57+ T cells (not recorded which) from PBMCs. All receptors come from a human donor in good health, serving as a control.

A note on this clonotype: A junction end diverges from the germline sequence, so it may reflect a read error. The chain employs TRBV6-5 and TRBJ1-4, with TRBD1 as a possible D gene (5 bases). Germline loops: CDR1 MNHEY, CDR2 SVGAGI. There are 13 residues in the CDR3. The CDR3 bases are TGTGCCTGCAGGGAGTCGATGGCCCTAGACAAGGCCTTT. Amino acid sequence: CACRESMALDKAF.

About this clonotype itself: One junction end does not reproduce the germline sequence, and a read error may be involved. The CDR3 sequence: CASVPGHTDTKQF. In nucleotides, the CDR3 is TGTGCCAGCGTCCCCGGCCACACAGATACGAAGCAGTTT. The rearrangement joins TRBV7-6 to TRBJ2-3, with D hard to call. Per germline, CDR1 SGHVS and CDR2 FNYEAQ. This CDR3 is 13 amino acids long.

The V gene is TRBV20-1, the J gene TRBJ2-3, with D possibly matching TRBD2 (7 bases). This CDR3 has 17 amino acids. Germline V gene sequence: CDR1 DFQATT, CDR2 SNEGSKA (reference sequence). Trimming pared 3 bases from V and 2 bases from J, leaving 21 bases between. In DNA, the CDR3 is TGCAGTGCTAGCGGGGGGCGCGTGGGAGGGCCCACAGATACGCAGTATTTT. Translated, it gives CSASGGRVGGPTDTQYF.

This clonotype was seen many times. This chain links TRBV7-9 with TRBJ2-2; maybe TRBD2 (5 bases). The CDR3 length is 14 residues. Trimming removed 3 bases at V and 5 bases at J, with 10 bases between. CDR1 SEHNR and CDR2 FQNEAQ come from the germline V gene (reference sequence). The CDR3 here is CASSFSSGTGELFF. The CDR3 DNA reads as TGTGCCAGCAGCTTCTCCTCGGGGACCGGGGAGCTGTTTTTT.

This clonotype came up a few times. A read error is possible here, since a much larger clone lies one base away. This sequence joins TRBV6-1 and TRBJ1-6; TRBD1 aligns across 10 bases. Germline V gene data show CDR1 as MNHNS and CDR2 as SASEGT. The CDR3 covers 15 residues. DNA of the CDR3: TGTGCCGGCAGTGCCGCGGGACAGGGGACGTCACCCCTCCACTTT. It is translated as CAGSAAGQGTSPLHF.

The J gene is TRBJ2-7, the V gene TRBV7-9; D is possibly TRBD1 (6 bases). Per the germline V gene, CDR1 is SEHNR and CDR2 is FQNEAQ (reference sequence). V lost 6 bases and J 3 bases, leaving 12 bases between the germline ends. The CDR3 contains 13 residues. As DNA, the CDR3 is TGTGCCAGCAGACGTACAGGGATCTACGAGCAGTACTTC. Translated: CASRRTGIYEQYF.

Note on this clonotype: This is likely a read error, given that the CDR3 carries no conserved phenylalanine or tryptophan at its end. The limits of the CDR3 on the DNA are not certain, so only TCRdb's listed CDR3 is given. The chain recombines TRBV7-7 with TRBJ2-3; TRBD1 was called by the table and not checked on the DNA. The CDR3 has 13 residues if both end residues are counted. Per the germline V gene, CDR1 is SSHAT and CDR2 is FNYEAQ (reference sequence). This CDR3 reads CASSAGTGDRNEQ.

Of note for this clonotype: At one boundary the junction diverges from the germline segment, which might be a read error. The rearrangement uses TRBV7-3 and TRBJ2-7; TRBD2 is a possible D gene (5 bases). From germline, CDR1 is SGHTA and CDR2 FQGTGA. The length of the CDR3 is 14 residues. The CDR3 DNA sequence: TGTGCCACCAGCGGTACCTATAGAGCCTACGAGCAGTACTTC. Amino acid sequence: CATSGTYRAYEQYF.

With respect to this clonotype: In this CDR3 the conserved last residue, phenylalanine or tryptophan, is missing, so a read error is likely. The limits of the CDR3 on the DNA are not certain, so only TCRdb's listed CDR3 is given. This chain links TRBV7-9 with TRBJ1-1; the table's D gene call, TRBD1, was not cross checked with the DNA. Both ends counted, the CDR3 spans 13 residues. In germline, CDR1 is SEHNR, CDR2 FQNEAQ (reference sequence). The CDR3 protein is CASRSGQINQPQH.

The rearrangement uses TRBV6-5 and TRBJ2-2; a possible D gene is TRBD1 (8 bases). CDR1 is MNHEY and CDR2 is SVGAGI in the germline V gene. The CDR3 spans 17 residues. The V end was cut by 6 bases, the J end by 1 base, with 18 bases between. The DNA of the CDR3 is TGTGCCAGCAGCTTAGTGGGGGGGACAGGGAACACCGGGGAGCTGTTTTTT. Protein: CASSLVGGTGNTGELFF.

The chain carries TRBV5-1 and TRBJ1-1; TRBD1 might be the D (5 bases). V lost 4 bases to trimming and J lost 4 bases, with 17 bases between them. The length of the CDR3 is 15 residues. Germline values: CDR1 SGHRS, CDR2 YFSETQ. The CDR3: CASSGQGGKSTEAFF. CDR3 bases: TGCGCCAGCAGCGGTCAGGGAGGGAAGAGCACTGAAGCTTTCTTT.